This T cell receptor beta chain was captured by sequencing in a study of shared clonotypes between healthy human individuals. This CDR3 has 14 amino acids. V shed 6 bases and J 9 bases; nucleotides not matched to a gene: 7. CDR1 is MNHEY and CDR2 is SVGAGI in the germline V gene. This clone was detected a few times. Only in-frame clones appear in the TCRdb table, and some are missing; sequencing was by immunoSEQ multiplex PCR. The repertoire consists of some 2,400,000 clones, with approximately 94% occurring once and the leading ten covering roughly 0.13%. The origin of this receptor is a young man in good health. Sequences were obtained from naive CD4+ T cells sorted from blood. Subset of the sample: CD45RA+ positively selected. The chain couples TRBV6-5 to TRBJ1-6; 8 nucleotides align to TRBD1. CDR3 sequence: CASRLGQGTSPLHF. CDR3 sequence (DNA): TGTGCCAGCAGGCTCGGACAGGGAACTTCACCCCTCCACTTT.